Below are 7 T cell receptor beta chains sequenced from a single sample in a study of Ad26.COV2.S vaccination and SARS-CoV-2 variants. The method was immunoSEQ multiplex PCR; TCRdb's version includes in-frame clones alone and lacks a portion of them. The table lists almost 400,000 clones, 89% of them singletons. Treatment here: 15 to 20 received Ad26.COV2.S at low or high dose, single or two shots; several received placebo; per-sample allocation not given. All samples were drawn on day 63, counting from the first vaccine or placebo injection. The specimen comprised peripheral blood, sampled in a trial of Ad26.COV2.S vaccine versus placebo. These receptors all come from a person aged 18 to 59 who received the Ad26.COV2.S COVID-19 vaccine or a placebo.

The chain combines TRBV7-2 with TRBJ2-1, with 9 bases fitting TRBD2. The V and J ends lost 2 bases and 7 bases, in that order; junction bases with no gene match: 6. CDR3 length: 15 amino acids. Germline lookup yields CDR1 SGHTA and CDR2 FQGNSA. The CDR3 bases are TGTGCCAGCAGCTTACCTAGCGGGATTGATAATGAGCAGTTCTTC. Amino acids: CASSLPSGIDNEQFF.

The rearrangement uses TRBV7-8 and TRBJ1-5; D is undetermined. Trimming took off 1 base at V and 1 base at J, with 8 bases between the two ends. The length of the CDR3 is 15 residues. Germline-derived CDR1 and CDR2 are SGHVS and FQNEAQ. The CDR3 loop is CASSLDSLSNQPQHF. CDR3 bases: TGTGCCAGCAGCTTAGACTCACTCAGCAATCAGCCCCAGCATTTT.

The chain joins TRBV5-1 to TRBJ1-1; weak D call: TRBD1 (6 bases). The length of the CDR3 is 17 residues. V was cut by 3 bases and J by 4 bases, with 22 bases left in between. Germline CDR1 is SGHRS and CDR2 is YFSETQ. Written as DNA, the CDR3 is TGCGCCAGCAGCTATGGCGGGGCAGGGGTGAGGGGCACTGAAGCTTTCTTT. Translation gives CASSYGGAGVRGTEAFF. Looking up the rest from reference TRBV5-1 and TRBJ1-1 gives the full variable domain: KAGVTQTPRYLIKTRGQQVTLSCSPISGHRSVSWYQQTPGQGLQFLFEYFSETQRNKGNFPGRFSGRQFSNSRSEMNVSTLELGDSALYLCASSYGGAGVRGTEAFFGQGTRLTVV.

The J gene is TRBJ1-5, the V gene TRBV28; a weak D match, TRBD1 (6 bases). Trimming removed 9 bases at V and 5 bases at J, with 11 bases between. From germline, CDR1 is MDHEN and CDR2 SYDVKM. This CDR3 spans 12 amino acids. The CDR3 here is CASQGSDQPQHF. The CDR3 DNA is TGTGCCAGTCAGGGGTCCGATCAGCCCCAGCATTTT.

The chain has TRBV28 and TRBJ1-1; 7 bases are shared with TRBD1. J gave up 10 bases and V 6 bases, and 14 bases lay outside the gene matches. The CDR3 is 14 residues long. Germline V gives CDR1 MDHEN, CDR2 SYDVKM. CDR3 loop: CASSAQGVRLPAFF. CDR3 in DNA: TGTGCCAGCAGCGCCCAGGGGGTTAGGCTCCCAGCTTTCTTT. Filled out from reference TRBV28 and TRBJ1-1, the complete variable domain reads DVKVTQSSRYLVKRTGEKVFLECVQDMDHENMFWYRQDPGLGLRLIYFSYDVKMKEKGDIPEGYSVSREKKERFSLILESASTNQTSMYLCASSAQGVRLPAFFGQGTRLTVV.

The gene calls are TRBV28 and TRBJ1-1, with 12 nucleotides matching TRBD1. CDR3 length: 15 amino acids. Germline CDR1 reads MDHEN; CDR2 reads SYDVKM. The V segment lost 4 bases and the J segment 8 bases; nucleotides outside the gene matches: 8. CDR3 region: CASSSPGQGAGEAFF. The CDR3 bases are TGTGCCAGCAGTTCGCCGGGACAGGGGGCCGGGGAAGCTTTCTTT.

The chain joins TRBV11-3 to TRBJ2-2; no reliable D call. V shed 6 bases and J shed 5 bases, with 16 bases lying between them. Looked up from germline, CDR1 is SGHNT and CDR2 is YENEEA. CDR3 length equals 15 residues. The CDR3 sequence: CASSRGLVLTGELFF. The DNA of the CDR3 is TGTGCCAGCAGTCGTGGGCTAGTCTTAACCGGGGAGCTGTTTTTT.